Listed here is a single T cell receptor (beta chain). Its specificity is unknown. This specimen belongs to a study of post-analysis software for immune sequencing data. As for the study in general: Secondary progressive, relapsing-remitting and progressive-relapsing multiple sclerosis were among the included disease courses. Study-wide findings and caveats: Patients showed TRBV5-6, TRBV5-1 and TRBV20-1 among several TRBV segments more frequent than in controls.

CDR1 SEHNR and CDR2 FQNEAQ come from the germline V gene (reference sequence). V shed 3 bases and J shed 4 bases, with 5 bases lying between them. This CDR3 is 12 amino acids long. Tagging with unique molecular identifiers was a feature of the TCR beta cDNA libraries. TCRdb reprocessed the PCR reads with MiXCR, giving one entry per CDR3 protein. The sample holds 750,000 to 900,000 distinct CDR3 sequences, 35% to 55% seen once. Material for sequencing was blood. The chain is built from TRBV7-9 and TRBJ2-3, with D maybe TRBD2 (5 bases). The origin of this receptor is a girl aged 10 to 17 with multiple sclerosis. DNA for the CDR3: TGTGCCAGCAGCTTCGGGGCAGATACGCAGTATTTT. This codes for CASSFGADTQYF. Filled out from reference TRBV7-9 and TRBJ2-3, the complete variable domain reads DTGVSQNPRHKITKRGQNVTFRCDPISEHNRLYWYRQTLGQGPEFLTYFQNEAQLEKSRLLSDRFSAERPKGSFSTLEIQRTEQGDSAMYLCASSFGADTQYFGPGTRLTVL.